This TCR beta chain came from a study of human T cells and chemical hapten exposure. Blood, whole and unfractionated, served as the source for total RNA extraction. This clonotype was seen ten or more times. TCRdb re-called the 5' RACE reads with MiXCR, one entry per CDR3 protein. The sample contains approximately 80,000 distinct CDR3 sequences, around a sixth of which appear only once. V dropped 5 bases and J dropped 7 bases, with 17 bases sitting between them. The CDR3 sequence is 15 residues long. The clonotype comes from a female donor in good health. V gene TRBV12-3 or TRBV12-4 combines with J gene TRBJ1-4, with TRBD1 as a possible D gene (5 bases). The CDR3 DNA reads TGTGCCAGCAGTGGGGGTCCGGGGTCTTTTGAAAAACTGTTTTTT. Residues: CASSGGPGSFEKLFF.